Presented here are 22 T cell receptor beta chains from one specimen sequenced in a study of Ad26.COV2.S vaccination and SARS-CoV-2 variants (dated by TCRdb to about 2021). The library was prepared using the immunoSEQ multiplex PCR assay. Held by TCRdb, this immuneACCESS table contains in-frame sequences only and omits some clones. Under half of the omission traces to an unresolved V gene where checked; the cause of the rest is unknown. The sample table shows about 280,000 clones, and around 87% are seen once. Of the sample, approximately 3.3% is held by the ten largest clones. Read against the paper, the sample's treatment or condition label means: 19 received Ad26.COV2.S at low or high dose, single or two shots; about five received placebo; per-sample allocation not given. Repertoires of vaccine and placebo recipients were sequenced from samples taken on day 63 after the first injection. Material: peripheral blood, obtained in a trial of Ad26.COV2.S vaccine versus placebo. The receptor set was obtained from a person between 18 and 65 years old who received the Ad26.COV2.S COVID-19 vaccine or a placebo.

The chain carries TRBV5-1 and TRBJ2-1, with 10 bases aligning to TRBD2. The germline gives CDR1 SGHRS, CDR2 YFSETQ. V gave up 4 bases and J gave up 6 bases; unmatched junction bases: 22. The CDR3 is 20 amino acids. The CDR3 protein is CASSGPSSGSRFHIVNEQFF. In DNA, the CDR3 is TGCGCCAGCAGCGGGCCTTCTAGCGGGAGCCGTTTTCATATTGTCAATGAGCAGTTCTTC.

V is TRBV6-2 or TRBV6-3 and J is TRBJ2-7; D unclear. In germline, CDR1 is MNHEY, CDR2 SVGEGT. Trimming pared 0 bases from V and 2 bases from J, leaving 11 bases between. This CDR3 is built from 15 residues. The DNA for the CDR3 is TGTGCCAGCAGTTACTCCTATTCAGGTACCTACGAGCAGTACTTC. Translating it yields CASSYSYSGTYEQYF.

This clone was observed a single time. J is TRBJ2-3 and V is TRBV14; D remains unclear. This CDR3 contains 16 residues. Looked up from germline, CDR1 is SGHDN and CDR2 is FVKESK. Between the trimmed V and J ends, which lost 0 bases and 4 bases, there was a span of 14 bases. CDR3 in DNA: TGTGCCAGCAGCCAAGAGGCGCCATCATTCGCAGATACGCAGTATTTT. Its protein product is CASSQEAPSFADTQYF.

The V and J genes are TRBV5-1 and TRBJ2-7; a possible D gene is TRBD2 (5 bases). Per germline, CDR1 SGHRS and CDR2 YFSETQ. With 0 bases removed from V and 2 bases from J, the gap between germline ends came to 12 bases. This CDR3 is built from 15 residues. The CDR3 is CASSLGIRGTYEQYF. Here the CDR3 DNA reads TGCGCCAGCAGCTTGGGAATCCGGGGAACCTACGAGCAGTACTTC.

The chain is built from TRBV5-1 and TRBJ2-1, with D perhaps TRBD2 (5 bases). Germline values: CDR1 SGHRS, CDR2 YFSETQ. With 0 bases removed from V and 6 bases from J, the gap between germline ends came to 7 bases. The CDR3 is made up of 13 amino acids. The CDR3, as DNA: TGCGCCAGCAGCTTGGCGGACTCCAATGAGCAGTTCTTC. It yields the protein CASSLADSNEQFF.

With regard to this clone: The junction does not match germline at one end; this may be a read error. V gene TRBV2 combines with J gene TRBJ1-2, with 11 bases matching TRBD1. CDR3 length: 12 residues. Per the germline V gene, CDR1 is SNHLY and CDR2 is FYNNEI. DNA for the CDR3: TGTGCCAGCAGTGAAGCGGGACAGGGGGTAGTCTTC. Amino acid sequence: CASSEAGQGVVF.

The chain is built from TRBV5-1 and TRBJ2-7; 7 nucleotides line up with TRBD2. The CDR3 covers 16 residues. Trimming took 0 bases from V and 4 from J; bases not matched to a gene: 10. From germline, CDR1 is SGHRS and CDR2 YFSETQ. The DNA for the CDR3 is TGCGCCAGCAGCTTGGGTTATCTAGCGGAGGGTTACGAGCAGTACTTC. This gives the protein CASSLGYLAEGYEQYF.

This rearrangement joins TRBV4-2 to TRBJ2-1, with TRBD2 identical over 8 bases. The CDR3 consists of 16 residues. From germline, CDR1 is LGHNA and CDR2 YNFKEQ. V shed 5 bases and J 7 bases; nucleotides not matched to a gene: 13. The CDR3 sequence: CASSSTGGLYVNEQFF. The CDR3 nucleotides read TGTGCCAGCAGCTCAACGGGGGGGCTTTATGTTAATGAGCAGTTCTTC.

In this sample, this clone turned up once. This chain links TRBV18 with TRBJ2-3, with TRBD2 as a possible D gene (5 bases). The CDR3 totals 14 residues. Trimming removed 3 bases at V and 3 bases at J, with 10 bases between. Germline V CDR1 and CDR2: KGHSH, LQKENI. Here the CDR3 reads CASSPTTITDTQYF. In nucleotides, the CDR3 is TGTGCCAGCTCACCTACGACTATTACAGATACGCAGTATTTT.

The gene calls are TRBV5-1 and TRBJ2-5; the match to TRBD2 covers 7 bases. V gave up 2 bases and J gave up 7 bases; unmatched junction bases: 5. Germline loops: CDR1 SGHRS, CDR2 YFSETQ. This CDR3 is built from 13 residues. DNA of the CDR3: TGCGCCAGCAGCTTAGCGGGAAGGGGGACCCAGTACTTC. Residues: CASSLAGRGTQYF.

This rearrangement joins TRBV30 to TRBJ1-4, with 7 bases aligning to TRBD1. The CDR3 extends over 14 amino acids. Trimming cost V 0 bases and J 6 bases; bases outside gene matches: 4. Germline V CDR1 and CDR2: GTSNPN, SVGIG (reference sequence). DNA of the CDR3: TGTGCCTGGAGTGTCGGAGACAGGGATGAAAAACTGTTTTTT. Protein product: CAWSVGDRDEKLFF.

This chain's CDR3 is CAWNGLAVGELFF. Written as DNA, the CDR3 is TGTGCCTGGAACGGACTAGCGGTCGGGGAGCTGTTTTTT. The chain couples TRBV30 to TRBJ2-2; TRBD2 aligns across 10 bases. The CDR3 has 13 residues. Trimming took 4 bases from V and 7 from J; bases not matched to a gene: 3. The germline V gene has CDR1 GTSNPN and CDR2 SVGIG (reference sequence).

This rearrangement joins TRBV10-2 to TRBJ2-1; 7 bases agree with TRBD2. The CDR3 has 15 amino acids. The trim removed 4 bases at V and 7 bases at J, leaving 10 bases unmatched. Per the germline V gene, CDR1 is WSHSY and CDR2 is SAAADI. CDR3 sequence: CASSGLAGVINEQFF. The CDR3 DNA reads as TGCGCCAGCAGTGGACTCGCGGGAGTCATAAATGAGCAGTTCTTC.

Only a few counts were recorded for this clone. The gene calls are TRBV30 and TRBJ1-1; a possible D gene is TRBD1 (5 bases). Looked up from germline, CDR1 is GTSNPN and CDR2 is SVGIG (reference sequence). V was pared by 2 bases and J by 7 bases, with 11 bases between. CDR3 size: 12 residues. Written as DNA, the CDR3 is TGTGCCTGGAGTTCAACCCAGGGTGAAGCTTTCTTT. Translation gives CAWSSTQGEAFF.

CDR3 DNA sequence: TGTGCCAGCAGGCCCGGGGGGCTCAACAAAGAGACCCAGTACTTC. It translates to CASRPGGLNKETQYF. V is TRBV6-5 and J is TRBJ2-5, with a weak D call TRBD2 (7 bases). CDR1 and CDR2 from the germline V gene are MNHEY and SVGAGI. The V and J ends lost 6 bases and 3 bases respectively, with 17 bases between them. This CDR3 contains 15 residues.

In this sample, this clone turned up a few times. This chain joins TRBV19 and TRBJ1-5; 11 nucleotides agree with TRBD1. V trimming: 8 bases; J trimming: 3 bases; junction bases outside the gene matches: 15. Germline CDR1 LNHDA, CDR2 SQIVND (reference sequence). CDR3 length equals 18 residues. The CDR3 DNA reads as TGTGCCAGTCAGTCAGGGACAGGGGGTAAGAGGAACAATCAGCCCCAGCATTTT. Translating it yields CASQSGTGGKRNNQPQHF.

The chain combines TRBV4-1 with TRBJ2-7; D unclear. Trimming stripped 1 base from V and 5 bases from J, with 9 bases between. Per germline, CDR1 MGHRA and CDR2 YSYEKL. The CDR3 sequence is 13 residues long. As DNA, the CDR3 is TGCGCCAGCAGCCAAGTTATTGGGGACGAGCAGTACTTC. Protein sequence: CASSQVIGDEQYF.

The genes are TRBV28 and TRBJ2-7; D possibly corresponds to TRBD2 (6 bases). This CDR3 comprises 13 residues. CDR1 and CDR2 (germline): MDHEN, SYDVKM. The V end lost 5 bases, the J end lost 6 bases, and 14 bases lay between the germline ends. CDR3 sequence (DNA): TGTGCCAGCAGTCCTAGGATGGGGGGCGAGCAGTACTTC. It specifies CASSPRMGGEQYF.

The chain uses TRBV28 and TRBJ2-7, with D uncertain. From germline, CDR1 is MDHEN and CDR2 SYDVKM. The CDR3 sequence is 12 residues long. V lost 4 bases, J lost 2 bases, and 6 bases lay in between. The DNA of the CDR3 is TGTGCCAGCAGTTCCCCTGCCTACGAGCAGTACTTC. Protein: CASSSPAYEQYF.

The V gene is TRBV10-1, the J gene TRBJ2-2; TRBD2 matches at 11 bases. The CDR3 length is 16 residues. V gave up 4 bases and J gave up 1 base; unmatched junction bases: 2. The germline V gene encodes CDR1 WNHNN and CDR2 SYGVQD (reference sequence). CDR3 sequence (DNA): TGCGCCAGCAGTGGTACTAGCGGGAGGAACACCGGGGAGCTGTTTTTT. Encoded protein: CASSGTSGRNTGELFF.

The genes are TRBV12-3 or TRBV12-4 and TRBJ1-2; D is ambiguous. V lost 5 bases, J lost 5 bases, and 3 bases lay in between. The CDR3 covers 10 residues. CDR3 sequence reads: CASSKYGYTF. The CDR3 coding sequence is TGTGCCAGCAGTAAATATGGCTACACCTTC.

The V and J genes are TRBV7-2 and TRBJ2-2; D is uncertain. V gave up 3 bases and J gave up 6 bases, with 11 bases separating them. The germline V gene encodes CDR1 SGHTA and CDR2 FQGNSA. The CDR3 runs to 14 residues. The CDR3 protein is CASSLNGRSGELFF. The CDR3 region has the DNA TGTGCCAGCAGCTTGAATGGACGATCCGGGGAGCTGTTTTTT. Full variable domain (remainder filled in from reference TRBV7-2 and TRBJ2-2): GAGVSQSPSNKVTEKGKDVELRCDPISGHTALYWYRQSLGQGLEFLIYFQGNSAPDKSGLPSDRFSAERTGGSVSTLTIQRTQQEDSAVYLCASSLNGRSGELFFGEGSRLTVL.